The entry that follows covers one TCR beta chain sequence. Its antigen remains unidentified. It has no much larger one-base neighbor in the sample; base qualities were not kept. The sample belongs to a study of T cell changes during pregnancy in multiple sclerosis (dated by TCRdb to the late 2010s). Some background on the complete study: The study examined how the T cell repertoire changed over the course of pregnancy in women with multiple sclerosis.

Library generation was performed with the immunoSEQ multiplex PCR assay. The table comes from immuneACCESS by way of TCRdb, which keeps in-frame sequences with V and J called. Part of the clones is missing from these tables; in studies checked, under half for an unresolved V gene and the rest for unknown reasons. The sample contains about 72,000 clones, 92% of them found a single time. The ten largest clones add up to 1.5% to 2% of the sample. The clonotype comes from a female donor in good health, enrolled as a control in a pregnancy study. The material sequenced was peripheral blood, taken in the first trimester of pregnancy.

The DNA sequence follows: TGCGCCAGCAGCCAACGACAGCTCAAAAACTTAGGGGTTCTTGAAGCTTTCTTT. Its translation reads: CASSQRQLKNLGVLEAFF. The chain is assembled from TRBV4-1 and TRBJ1-1; possibly the D gene is TRBD1, per 5 matching bases. The junction shows trimming of 2 bases on V and 7 bases on J, plus 26 bases between the germline ends. Measured from the cysteine to the phenylalanine, the CDR3 is 18 residues long. Only the CDR3 DNA stays, 54 bases, in frame from base 1. CDR1 and CDR2 are read off the germline V gene as MGHRA and YSYEKL.